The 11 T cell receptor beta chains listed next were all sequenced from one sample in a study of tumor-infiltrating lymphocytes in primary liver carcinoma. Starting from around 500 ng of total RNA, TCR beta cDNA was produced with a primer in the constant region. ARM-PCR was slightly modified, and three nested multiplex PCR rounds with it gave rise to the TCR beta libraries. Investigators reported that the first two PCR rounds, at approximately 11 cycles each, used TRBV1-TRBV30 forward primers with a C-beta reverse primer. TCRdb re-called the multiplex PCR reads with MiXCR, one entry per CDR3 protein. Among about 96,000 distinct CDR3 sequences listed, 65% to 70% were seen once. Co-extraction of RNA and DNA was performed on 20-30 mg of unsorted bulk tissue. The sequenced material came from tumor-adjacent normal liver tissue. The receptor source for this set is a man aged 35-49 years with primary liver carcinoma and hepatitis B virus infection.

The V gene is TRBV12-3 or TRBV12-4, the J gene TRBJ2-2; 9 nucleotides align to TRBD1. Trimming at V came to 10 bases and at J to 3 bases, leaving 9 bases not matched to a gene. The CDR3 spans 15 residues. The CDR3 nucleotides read TGTGCCAACTGTTTGGACAGGGGATACACCGGGGAGCTGTTTTTT. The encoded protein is CANCLDRGYTGELFF.

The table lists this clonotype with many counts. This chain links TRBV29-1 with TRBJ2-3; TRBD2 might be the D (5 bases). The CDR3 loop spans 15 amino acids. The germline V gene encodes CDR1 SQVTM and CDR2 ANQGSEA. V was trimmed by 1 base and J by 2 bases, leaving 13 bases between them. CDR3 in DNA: TGCAGCGTTGAAGTCTACAGCGGAAACACAGATACGCAGTATTTT. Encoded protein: CSVEVYSGNTDTQYF.

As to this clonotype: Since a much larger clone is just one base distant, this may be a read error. DNA of the CDR3: TGCGCCAGCAGCCAAAGCGGGACTAGCGGGAGGGGCCAGAAGTTCTTC. Protein: CASSQSGTSGRGQKFF. The rearrangement links TRBV4-1 to TRBJ2-1; 16 bases are a match to TRBD2. V was pared by 2 bases and J by 14 bases, with 9 bases of the junction left unmatched. This CDR3 has 16 amino acids. CDR1 MGHRA and CDR2 YSYEKL come from the germline V gene.

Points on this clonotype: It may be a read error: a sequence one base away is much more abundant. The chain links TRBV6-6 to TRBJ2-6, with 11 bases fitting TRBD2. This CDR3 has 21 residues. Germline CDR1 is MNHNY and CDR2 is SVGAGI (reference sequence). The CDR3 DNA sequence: TGTGCCAGCAGTTACGGCTTGAGCGGACTAGCGGGTGGCAGGGGGGCCAACGCCCTGACTTTC. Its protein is CASSYGLSGLAGGRGANALTF.

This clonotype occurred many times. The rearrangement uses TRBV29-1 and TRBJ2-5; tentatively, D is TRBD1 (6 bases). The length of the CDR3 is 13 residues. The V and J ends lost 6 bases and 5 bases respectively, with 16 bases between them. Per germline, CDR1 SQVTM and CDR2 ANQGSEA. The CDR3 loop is CSVEDSQGETQYF. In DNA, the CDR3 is TGCAGCGTGGAGGACAGCCAGGGGGAGACCCAGTACTTC.

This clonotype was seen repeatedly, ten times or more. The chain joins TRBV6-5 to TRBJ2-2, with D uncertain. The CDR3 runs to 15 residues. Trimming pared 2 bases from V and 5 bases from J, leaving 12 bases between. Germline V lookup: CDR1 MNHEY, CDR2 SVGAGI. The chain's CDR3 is CASSYDGFGTGELFF. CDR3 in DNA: TGTGCCAGCAGTTACGACGGGTTCGGGACCGGGGAGCTGTTTTTT.

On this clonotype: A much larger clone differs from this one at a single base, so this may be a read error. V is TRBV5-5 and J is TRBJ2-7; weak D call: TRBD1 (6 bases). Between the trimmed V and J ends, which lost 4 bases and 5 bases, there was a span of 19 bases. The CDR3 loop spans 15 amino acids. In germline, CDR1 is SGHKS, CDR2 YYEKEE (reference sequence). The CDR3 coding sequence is TGTGCCAGCAGCCCCCCCCCGCAGGGGATCCACGAGCAGTACTTC. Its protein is CASSPPPQGIHEQYF.

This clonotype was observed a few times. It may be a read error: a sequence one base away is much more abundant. CDR3 nucleotides: TGTGCCAGCAGCGCCCCTCCTGGGACAGGGAGCGAGCAGTACTTC. Residues: CASSAPPGTGSEQYF. V and J are TRBV13 and TRBJ2-7; 9 bases agree with TRBD1. The CDR3 is made up of 15 amino acids. The V gene's germline CDR1 is PRHDT and CDR2 FYEKMQ (reference sequence). Trimming took 5 bases from V and 6 from J; bases not matched to a gene: 11. Based on the CDR3 plus reference TRBV13 and TRBJ2-7, the full variable domain is AAGVIQSPRHLIKEKRETATLKCYPIPRHDTVYWYQQGPGQDPQFLISFYEKMQSDKGSIPDRFSAQQFSDYHSELNMSSLELGDSALYFCASSAPPGTGSEQYFGPGTRLTVT.

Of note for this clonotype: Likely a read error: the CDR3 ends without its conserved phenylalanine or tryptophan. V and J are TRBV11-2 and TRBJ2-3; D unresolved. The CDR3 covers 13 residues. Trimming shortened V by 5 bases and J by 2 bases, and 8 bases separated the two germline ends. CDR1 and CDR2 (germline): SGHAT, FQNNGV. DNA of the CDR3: TGTGCCAGCAGCAGCCGGGTCACAGATACGCAGTATCTT. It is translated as CASSSRVTDTQYL.

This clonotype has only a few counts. CDR3 loop: CASRAGGGYEQFF. Written as DNA, the CDR3 is TGTGCCAGCAGGGCGGGAGGCGGATATGAGCAGTTCTTC. V and J are TRBV7-9 and TRBJ2-1; 8 nucleotides agree with TRBD2. Germline V gene sequence: CDR1 SEHNR, CDR2 FQNEAQ (reference sequence). This CDR3 has 13 residues. V lost 6 bases and J lost 8; bases outside the gene matches: 6.

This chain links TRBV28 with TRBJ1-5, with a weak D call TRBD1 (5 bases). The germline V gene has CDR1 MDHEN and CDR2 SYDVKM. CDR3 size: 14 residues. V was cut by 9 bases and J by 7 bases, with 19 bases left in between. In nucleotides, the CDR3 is TGTGCCAGTACCAACGGAGGGGCGGAACAGCCCCAGCATTTT. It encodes CASTNGGAEQPQHF.